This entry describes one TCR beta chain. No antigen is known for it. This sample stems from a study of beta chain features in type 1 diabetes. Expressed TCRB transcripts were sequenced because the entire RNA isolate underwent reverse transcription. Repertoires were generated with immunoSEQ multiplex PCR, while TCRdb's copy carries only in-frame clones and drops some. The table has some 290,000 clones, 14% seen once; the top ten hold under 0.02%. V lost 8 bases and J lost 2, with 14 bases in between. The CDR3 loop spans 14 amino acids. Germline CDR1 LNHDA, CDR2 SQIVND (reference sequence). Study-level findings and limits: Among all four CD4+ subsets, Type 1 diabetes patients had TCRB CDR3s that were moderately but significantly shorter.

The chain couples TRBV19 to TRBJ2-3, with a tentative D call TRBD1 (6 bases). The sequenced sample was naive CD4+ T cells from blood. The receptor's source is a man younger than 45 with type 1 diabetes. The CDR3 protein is CASRSGDFTDTQYF. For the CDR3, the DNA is TGTGCCAGTCGATCAGGGGATTTCACAGATACGCAGTATTTT.